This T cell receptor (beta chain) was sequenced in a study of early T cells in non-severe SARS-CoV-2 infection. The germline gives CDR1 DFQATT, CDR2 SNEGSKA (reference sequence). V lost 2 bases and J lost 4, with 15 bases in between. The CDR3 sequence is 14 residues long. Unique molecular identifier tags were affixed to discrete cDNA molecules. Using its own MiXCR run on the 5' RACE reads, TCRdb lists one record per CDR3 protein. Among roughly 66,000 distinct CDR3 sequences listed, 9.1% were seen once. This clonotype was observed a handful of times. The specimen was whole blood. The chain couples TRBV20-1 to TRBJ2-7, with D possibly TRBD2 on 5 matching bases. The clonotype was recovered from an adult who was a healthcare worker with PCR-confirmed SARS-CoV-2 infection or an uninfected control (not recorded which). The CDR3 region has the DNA TGCAGTGCTAGACCTTCGGCTAGCCCATACGAGCAGTACTTC. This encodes CSARPSASPYEQYF.